This T cell receptor (beta chain) is drawn from a study of T-cell memory formation after mild COVID-19. V gave up 0 bases and J gave up 10 bases, with 26 bases separating them. This CDR3 contains 18 residues. This clonotype was observed a handful of times. Its antigen is as yet unknown. Each CDR3 protein gets one entry after TCRdb re-called the 5' RACE reads with MiXCR. The sample lists approximately 150,000 distinct CDR3 sequences; around 13% were seen once. Study-level points and caveats: The finding that pre-infection memory included some responding clones suggested that cross-reactive memory joined.

The receptor's source is an adult woman who had mild COVID-19 (a few samples of this study predate the infection). Cell type and time point are not known. This chain uses TRBV23-1 with TRBJ2-3; D is undetermined. TRBV23-1 is an ORF for which the function is uncertain. What was sequenced was PBMCs or a T cell subset sorted from them (not recorded which). The CDR3 protein is CASSQSVQRLIDSHPQYF. The CDR3 nucleotides read TGCGCCAGCAGTCAATCGGTCCAACGACTTATAGATAGCCACCCGCAGTATTTT.